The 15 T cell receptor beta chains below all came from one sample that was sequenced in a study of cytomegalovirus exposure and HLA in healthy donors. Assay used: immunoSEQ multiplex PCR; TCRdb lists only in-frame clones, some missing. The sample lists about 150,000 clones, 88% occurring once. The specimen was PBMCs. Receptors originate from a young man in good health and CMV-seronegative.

This CDR3 is CASSPGTAGGYTEAFF. CDR3 in DNA: TGTGCCAGCTCACCAGGTACGGCAGGGGGGTACACTGAAGCTTTCTTT. The J gene is TRBJ1-1, the V gene TRBV18; 7 bases are a match to TRBD1. CDR1 KGHSH and CDR2 LQKENI come from the germline V gene. The CDR3 totals 16 residues. V shed 2 bases, J shed 3 bases, and the junction held 9 bases outside the gene matches.

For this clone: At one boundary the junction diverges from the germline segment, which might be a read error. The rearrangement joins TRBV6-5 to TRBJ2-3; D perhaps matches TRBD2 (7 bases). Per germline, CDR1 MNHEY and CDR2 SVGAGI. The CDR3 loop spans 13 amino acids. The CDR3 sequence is CASLTAGGGEYNF. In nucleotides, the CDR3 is TGTGCCAGCCTTACAGCTGGGGGGGGCGAGTATAATTTT.

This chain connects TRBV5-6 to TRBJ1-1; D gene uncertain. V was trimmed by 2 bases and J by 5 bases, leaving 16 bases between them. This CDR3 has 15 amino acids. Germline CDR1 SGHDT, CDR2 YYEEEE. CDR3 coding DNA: TGTGCCAGCAGCTTAAGGAGGGCGCTTAGTACTGAAGCTTTCTTT. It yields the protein CASSLRRALSTEAFF. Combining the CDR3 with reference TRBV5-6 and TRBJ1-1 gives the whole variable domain DAGVTQSPTHLIKTRGQQVTLRCSPKSGHDTVSWYQQALGQGPQFIFQYYEEEERQRGNFPDRFSGHQFPNYSSELNVNALLLGDSALYLCASSLRRALSTEAFFGQGTRLTVV.

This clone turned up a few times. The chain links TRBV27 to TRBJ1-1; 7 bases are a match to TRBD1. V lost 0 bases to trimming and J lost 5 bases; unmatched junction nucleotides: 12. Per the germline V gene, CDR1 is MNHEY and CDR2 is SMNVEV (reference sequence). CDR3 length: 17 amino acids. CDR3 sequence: CASSLSPPTGSATEAFF. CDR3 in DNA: TGTGCCAGCAGTTTATCCCCGCCGACAGGGTCGGCGACTGAAGCTTTCTTT.

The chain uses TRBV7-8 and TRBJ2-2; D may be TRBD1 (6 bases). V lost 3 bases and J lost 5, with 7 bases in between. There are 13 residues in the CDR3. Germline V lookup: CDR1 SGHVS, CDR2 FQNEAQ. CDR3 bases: TGTGCCAGCAGCTTCCAGGGGACCGGGGAGCTGTTTTTT. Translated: CASSFQGTGELFF. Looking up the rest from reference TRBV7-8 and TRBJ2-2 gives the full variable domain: GAGVSQSPRYKVAKRGQDVALRCDPISGHVSLFWYQQALGQGPEFLTYFQNEAQLDKSGLPSDRFFAERPEGSVSTLKIQRTQQEDSAVYLCASSFQGTGELFFGEGSRLTVL.

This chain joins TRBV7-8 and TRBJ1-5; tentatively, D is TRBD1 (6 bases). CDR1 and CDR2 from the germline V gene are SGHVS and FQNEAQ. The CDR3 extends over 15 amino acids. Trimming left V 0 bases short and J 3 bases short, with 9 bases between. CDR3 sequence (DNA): TGTGCCAGCAGCTTAGCTTGGACAGCCAATCAGCCCCAGCATTTT. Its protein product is CASSLAWTANQPQHF.

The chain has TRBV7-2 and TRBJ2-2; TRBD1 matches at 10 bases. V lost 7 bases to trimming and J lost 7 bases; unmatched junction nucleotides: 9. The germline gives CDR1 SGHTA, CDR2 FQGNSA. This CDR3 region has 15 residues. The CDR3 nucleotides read TGTGCCAGCATGACAGGGGGCGTGTATGGCGGGGAGCTGTTTTTT. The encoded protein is CASMTGGVYGGELFF.

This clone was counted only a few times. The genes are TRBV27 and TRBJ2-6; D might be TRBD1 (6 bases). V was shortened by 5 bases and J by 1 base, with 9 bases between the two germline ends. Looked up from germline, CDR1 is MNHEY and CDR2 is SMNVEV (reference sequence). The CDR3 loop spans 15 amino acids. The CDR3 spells CASSPRGSGANVLTF. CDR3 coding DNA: TGTGCCAGCAGTCCAAGGGGGTCTGGGGCCAACGTCCTGACTTTC.

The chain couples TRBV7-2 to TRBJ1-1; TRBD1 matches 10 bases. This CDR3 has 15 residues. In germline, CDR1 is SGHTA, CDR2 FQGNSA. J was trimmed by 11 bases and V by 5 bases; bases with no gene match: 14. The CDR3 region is CASSERPGQGYLAFF. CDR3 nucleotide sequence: TGTGCCAGCAGCGAACGCCCGGGACAGGGGTATTTGGCTTTCTTT.

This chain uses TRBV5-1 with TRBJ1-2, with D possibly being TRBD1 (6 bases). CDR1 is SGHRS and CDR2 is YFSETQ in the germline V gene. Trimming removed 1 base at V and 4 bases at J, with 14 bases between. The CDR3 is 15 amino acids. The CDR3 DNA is TGCGCCAGCAGCTTGTGGGGGGGCTCCCCCTATGGCTACACCTTC. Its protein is CASSLWGGSPYGYTF.

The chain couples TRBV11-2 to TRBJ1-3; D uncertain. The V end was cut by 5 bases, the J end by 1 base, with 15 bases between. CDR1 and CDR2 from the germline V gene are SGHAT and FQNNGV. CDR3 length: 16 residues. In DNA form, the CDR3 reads TGTGCCAGCAGCCCCGGGGTCCTTGTATCTGGAAACACCATATATTTT. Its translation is CASSPGVLVSGNTIYF. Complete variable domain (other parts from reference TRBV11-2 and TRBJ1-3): EAGVAQSPRYKIIEKRQSVAFWCNPISGHATLYWYQQILGQGPKLLIQFQNNGVVDDSQLPKDRFSAERLKGVDSTLKIQPAKLEDSAVYLCASSPGVLVSGNTIYFGEGSWLTVV.

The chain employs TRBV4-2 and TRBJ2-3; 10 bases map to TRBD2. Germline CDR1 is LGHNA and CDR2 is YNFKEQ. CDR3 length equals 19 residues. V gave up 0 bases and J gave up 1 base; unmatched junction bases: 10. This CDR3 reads CASSQDASGRFGGTDTQYF. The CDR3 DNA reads TGTGCCAGCAGCCAAGATGCTAGCGGGAGATTCGGGGGCACAGATACGCAGTATTTT.

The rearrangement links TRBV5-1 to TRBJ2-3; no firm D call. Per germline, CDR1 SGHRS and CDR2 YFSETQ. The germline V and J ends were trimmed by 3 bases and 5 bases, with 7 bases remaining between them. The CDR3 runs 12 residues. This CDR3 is CASSWSQDTQYF. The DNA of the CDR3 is TGCGCCAGCAGCTGGAGTCAAGATACGCAGTATTTT.

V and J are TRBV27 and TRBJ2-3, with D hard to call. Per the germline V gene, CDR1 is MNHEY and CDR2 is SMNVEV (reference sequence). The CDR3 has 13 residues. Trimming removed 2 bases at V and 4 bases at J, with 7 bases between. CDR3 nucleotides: TGTGCCAGCAGTTTACAGATGGCAGATACGCAGTATTTT. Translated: CASSLQMADTQYF.

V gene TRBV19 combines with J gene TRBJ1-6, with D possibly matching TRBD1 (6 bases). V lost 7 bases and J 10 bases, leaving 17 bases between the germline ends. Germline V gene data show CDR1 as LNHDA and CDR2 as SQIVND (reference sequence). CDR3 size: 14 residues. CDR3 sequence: CASTWDPRGSPLHF. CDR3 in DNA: TGTGCCAGTACCTGGGACCCTAGGGGGTCACCCCTCCACTTT.